This T cell receptor (beta chain) was recorded in a study of blood T cell repertoires in COVID-19. Overall study context: Acute and convalescent COVID-19 samples came from the United States, Italy and Spain. T cells, B-cell-depleted T cells, or PBMCs provided the cDNA or gDNA that served as material.

V was cut by 0 bases and J by 1 base, with 9 bases left in between. CDR1 SGDLS and CDR2 YYNGEE come from the germline V gene. The CDR3 is 15 residues long. In the study's own analysis: How many nucleated cells were present was estimated from reference gene primer amplification. The data were produced by immunoSEQ multiplex PCR, yet TCRdb's version contains in-frame clones alone and is incomplete. That table supplies the V and J calls and clone size; D and trimming were determined from the DNA. The table lists about 170,000 clones, approximately 80% of them singletons. V usage is TRBV9 and J usage is TRBJ2-3, with D perhaps TRBD1 (5 bases). This TCR was sampled from a man in his 60s with acute or convalescent COVID-19. The sequencing input was peripheral blood. CDR3 sequence (DNA): TGTGCCAGCAGCGTAGGTGTGGGGCGCACAGATACGCAGTATTTT. Translation gives CASSVGVGRTDTQYF.